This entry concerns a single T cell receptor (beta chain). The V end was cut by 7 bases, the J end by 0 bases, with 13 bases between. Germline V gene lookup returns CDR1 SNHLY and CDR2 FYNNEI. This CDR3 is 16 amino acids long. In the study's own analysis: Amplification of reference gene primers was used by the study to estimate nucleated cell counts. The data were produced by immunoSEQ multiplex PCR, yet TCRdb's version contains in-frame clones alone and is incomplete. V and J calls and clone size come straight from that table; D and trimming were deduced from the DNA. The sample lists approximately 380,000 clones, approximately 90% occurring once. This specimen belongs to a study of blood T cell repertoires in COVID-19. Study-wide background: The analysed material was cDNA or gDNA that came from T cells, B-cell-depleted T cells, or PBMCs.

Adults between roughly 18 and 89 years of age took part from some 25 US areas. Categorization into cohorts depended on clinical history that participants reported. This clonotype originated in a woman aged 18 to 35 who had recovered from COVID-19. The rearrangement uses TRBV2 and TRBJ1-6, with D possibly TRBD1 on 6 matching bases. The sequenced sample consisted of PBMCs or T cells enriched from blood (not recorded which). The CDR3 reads CASIPTGSSYNSPLHF. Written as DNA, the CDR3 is TGTGCCAGCATCCCGACAGGTAGCTCCTATAATTCACCCCTCCACTTT.